The 28 T cell receptor beta chains given below trace back to one sample, sequenced in a study of graft-versus-host responses after intestinal transplantation. For these receptors, no antigen is known. Here immunoSEQ multiplex PCR was the method, and the copy in TCRdb shows in-frame clones only, minus some. The sample shows fewer than 120,000 clones, around 93% of them seen only once. The input for sequencing was unstimulated CD8+ T cells sorted from spleen or lymph node cells, taken before intestinal transplant. These receptors were taken from a human donor who received an intestinal transplant.

The V and J genes are TRBV7-3 and TRBJ2-3; the match to TRBD2 covers 12 bases. J gave up 2 bases and V 5 bases, and 2 bases lay outside the gene matches. This CDR3 is 15 amino acids long. In germline, CDR1 is SGHTA, CDR2 FQGTGA. Written as DNA, the CDR3 is TGTGCCAGCAGCCGACTAGCGGGAGCCACAGATACGCAGTATTTT. Its protein product is CASSRLAGATDTQYF.

This rearrangement joins TRBV30 to TRBJ1-5; no firm D call. The CDR3 runs 15 residues. The V gene lost 3 bases and the J gene lost 0 bases, with 12 bases spanning the gap. The germline gives CDR1 GTSNPN, CDR2 SVGIG (reference sequence). CDR3 sequence: CAWRLWAYSNQPQHF. In DNA, the CDR3 is TGTGCCTGGAGATTATGGGCGTATAGCAATCAGCCCCAGCATTTT.

The rearrangement links TRBV6-5 to TRBJ2-7; D remains ambiguous. This CDR3 comprises 12 residues. Trimming took 2 bases from V and 4 from J, leaving 6 bases between them. From germline, CDR1 is MNHEY and CDR2 SVGAGI. CDR3 in amino acids: CASSYPMYEQYF. The CDR3 coding sequence is TGTGCCAGCAGTTACCCAATGTACGAGCAGTACTTC.

This chain links TRBV7-6 with TRBJ2-3; D not certain. The CDR3 contains 15 residues. CDR1 SGHVS and CDR2 FNYEAQ come from the germline V gene. V was shortened by 5 bases and J by 3 bases, with 15 bases between the two germline ends. The CDR3 sequence: CASSLLVVETDTQYF. The CDR3 DNA is TGTGCCAGCAGCCTCCTCGTGGTAGAAACAGATACGCAGTATTTT.

The V and J genes are TRBV7-8 and TRBJ2-1; 7 bases fit TRBD2. Germline V gene lookup returns CDR1 SGHVS and CDR2 FQNEAQ. The CDR3 consists of 16 residues. Trimming cost V 7 bases and J 5 bases; bases outside gene matches: 14. For the CDR3, the DNA is TGTGCCAGCACTACATTCGCGGGAGACGTTAACAATGAGCAGTTCTTC. Its translation is CASTTFAGDVNNEQFF.

The chain uses TRBV30 and TRBJ1-1; D unresolved. Germline loops: CDR1 GTSNPN, CDR2 SVGIG (reference sequence). V lost 5 bases and J lost 4, with 5 bases in between. This CDR3 spans 10 amino acids. CDR3: CAWGVTEAFF. CDR3 coding DNA: TGTGCCTGGGGCGTCACTGAAGCTTTCTTT.

This chain links TRBV19 with TRBJ2-7, with TRBD2 matching 7 bases. J was trimmed by 7 bases and V by 4 bases; bases with no gene match: 10. The germline V gene has CDR1 LNHDA and CDR2 SQIVND (reference sequence). This CDR3 has 14 residues. The CDR3 region is CASSTYSGSGEQYF. Written as DNA, the CDR3 is TGTGCCAGTAGTACCTATAGCGGGTCGGGGGAGCAGTACTTC.

The chain employs TRBV5-8 and TRBJ2-1; unclear D gene. The germline V gene has CDR1 SGHTS and CDR2 YDEGEE. The CDR3 totals 11 residues. The germline V and J ends were trimmed by 0 bases and 9 bases, with 4 bases remaining between them. Here the CDR3 reads CASSLGGEQFF. In DNA, the CDR3 is TGTGCCAGCAGCTTGGGTGGTGAGCAGTTCTTC.

The chain has TRBV11-2 and TRBJ2-5; a weak D match, TRBD2 (5 bases). CDR3 size: 15 residues. Trimming took off 5 bases at V and 6 bases at J, with 19 bases between the two ends. Per germline, CDR1 SGHAT and CDR2 FQNNGV. The CDR3 nucleotides read TGTGCCAGCAGCCCAGGTTCGGGGTGGGGAAAGACCCAGTACTTC. Protein product: CASSPGSGWGKTQYF.

The chain recombines TRBV5-1 with TRBJ2-1; D is uncertain. Trimming took off 1 base at V and 6 bases at J, with 14 bases between the two ends. CDR3 length: 15 residues. Germline lookup yields CDR1 SGHRS and CDR2 YFSETQ. As DNA, the CDR3 is TGCGCCAGCAGCTTGTCCAGGTCAGGCGTCAATGAGCAGTTCTTC. This sequence encodes CASSLSRSGVNEQFF.

This chain uses TRBV9 with TRBJ2-3; 10 bases agree with TRBD2. Trimming took 4 bases from V and 9 from J; bases not matched to a gene: 20. CDR3 length equals 18 residues. Germline-derived CDR1 and CDR2 are SGDLS and YYNGEE. The CDR3 region is CASSHNPKILAGERTQYF. The CDR3 nucleotides read TGTGCCAGCAGCCATAACCCAAAGATCCTAGCGGGAGAGAGGACGCAGTATTTT. Supplemented by reference TRBV9 and TRBJ2-3, the full variable domain reads DSGVTQTPKHLITATGQRVTLRCSPRSGDLSVYWYQQSLDQGLQFLIQYYNGEERAKGNILERFSAQQFPDLHSELNLSSLELGDSALYFCASSHNPKILAGERTQYFGPGTRLTVL.

V is TRBV5-4 and J is TRBJ2-7, with D tentatively TRBD2 (5 bases). Deletions cut 2 bases from V and 7 bases from J, with 10 bases between. This CDR3 region has 12 residues. Germline-derived CDR1 and CDR2 are SGHNT and YYREEE (reference sequence). The CDR3 DNA reads TGTGCCAGCAGCTTTGGACTTGCAGAGCAGTACTTC. Translating it yields CASSFGLAEQYF. Full variable domain (missing parts from reference TRBV5-4 and TRBJ2-7): ETGVTQSPTHLIKTRGQQVTLRCSSQSGHNTVSWYQQALGQGPQFIFQYYREEENGRGNFPPRFSGLQFPNYSSELNVNALELDDSALYLCASSFGLAEQYFGPGTRLTVT.

The genes are TRBV10-3 and TRBJ2-3; either TRBD1 or TRBD2 may fit D (5 bases each). V was trimmed by 3 bases and J by 5 bases, leaving 18 bases between them. Germline V gene sequence: CDR1 ENHRY, CDR2 SYGVKD. The CDR3 extends over 16 amino acids. The CDR3 reads CAISDPDRGPEDTQYF. Written as DNA, the CDR3 is TGTGCCATCAGTGACCCTGACCGGGGACCCGAAGATACGCAGTATTTT.

This clone was seen a single time. V is TRBV28 and J is TRBJ2-7; 8 bases map to TRBD2. The CDR3 covers 15 residues. V trimming: 5 bases; J trimming: 3 bases; junction bases outside the gene matches: 9. CDR1 and CDR2 (germline): MDHEN, SYDVKM. CDR3: CASSPRLARFYEQYF. The CDR3 coding sequence is TGTGCCAGCAGTCCCCGACTAGCGCGATTCTACGAGCAGTACTTC. Using reference TRBV28 and TRBJ2-7 for the parts outside the CDR3, the full variable domain is DVKVTQSSRYLVKRTGEKVFLECVQDMDHENMFWYRQDPGLGLRLIYFSYDVKMKEKGDIPEGYSVSREKKERFSLILESASTNQTSMYLCASSPRLARFYEQYFGPGTRLTVT.

The chain carries TRBV5-6 and TRBJ2-3; D may be TRBD2 (6 bases). The V gene lost 2 bases and the J gene lost 3 bases, with 16 bases spanning the gap. The CDR3 runs 16 residues. Germline CDR1 and CDR2: SGHDT and YYEEEE. The CDR3 DNA reads as TGTGCCAGCAGCTTTGTCGGCGGGACGACTACAGATACGCAGTATTTT. Translating it yields CASSFVGGTTTDTQYF.

V and J are TRBV30 and TRBJ2-7; 10 bases match TRBD2. The V and J ends lost 1 base and 2 bases, in that order; junction bases with no gene match: 2. The CDR3 is 14 residues long. Per germline, CDR1 GTSNPN and CDR2 SVGIG (reference sequence). The CDR3 is CAWSGTSGAYEQYF. CDR3 nucleotides: TGTGCCTGGAGTGGAACTAGCGGGGCCTACGAGCAGTACTTC.

The rearrangement uses TRBV5-6 and TRBJ2-3; TRBD2 aligns across 10 bases. Germline V gene lookup returns CDR1 SGHDT and CDR2 YYEEEE. The CDR3 is made up of 14 amino acids. J lost 3 bases, V lost 4 bases, and 2 bases had no gene match. CDR3 bases: TGTGCCAGCAGCCGTAGCGGGAGGACAGATACGCAGTATTTT. Its translation is CASSRSGRTDTQYF. Full variable domain (outside the CDR3, taken from reference TRBV5-6 and TRBJ2-3): DAGVTQSPTHLIKTRGQQVTLRCSPKSGHDTVSWYQQALGQGPQFIFQYYEEEERQRGNFPDRFSGHQFPNYSSELNVNALLLGDSALYLCASSRSGRTDTQYFGPGTRLTVL.

The V call is TRBV4-1, the J call TRBJ2-7; D gene ambiguous. Germline-derived CDR1 and CDR2 are MGHRA and YSYEKL. The V and J ends lost 1 base and 2 bases respectively, with 15 bases between them. The CDR3 is 16 amino acids. CDR3 DNA: TGCGCCAGCAGCCAAGTCCCACTTCCATACACCTACGAGCAGTACTTC. Its translation is CASSQVPLPYTYEQYF.

This sequence joins TRBV27 and TRBJ2-7; 10 bases are a match to TRBD1. The V segment lost 0 bases and the J segment 5 bases; nucleotides outside the gene matches: 4. Germline assignment: CDR1 MNHEY and CDR2 SMNVEV (reference sequence). This CDR3 contains 15 residues. The CDR3 here is CASSLSGTGVHEQYF. CDR3 coding DNA: TGTGCCAGCAGTTTATCCGGGACAGGGGTACACGAGCAGTACTTC.

This clone was observed once. The chain employs TRBV27 and TRBJ2-7, with TRBD2 identical over 11 bases. Looked up from germline, CDR1 is MNHEY and CDR2 is SMNVEV (reference sequence). V dropped 5 bases and J dropped 2; count of bases not matched to a gene: 14. There are 18 residues in the CDR3. This CDR3 reads CASSHLGPGTSGTYEQYF. The CDR3 coding sequence is TGTGCCAGCAGTCACTTAGGACCCGGGACTAGCGGAACCTACGAGCAGTACTTC.

The chain combines TRBV28 with TRBJ2-3; possibly TRBD1 or TRBD2 for D (6 bases each). In germline, CDR1 is MDHEN, CDR2 SYDVKM. Trimming removed 7 bases from V and 5 bases from J, with 13 bases in between. This CDR3 is 13 amino acids long. CDR3 protein: CASTQGGRDTQYF. CDR3 bases: TGTGCCAGCACCCAAGGGGGGAGAGATACGCAGTATTTT.

This clone was seen a single time. This chain joins TRBV21-1 and TRBJ2-5; the table gives TRBD1 as D, unverified against the DNA. TRBV21-1 is a known pseudogene. CDR3 length: 15 amino acids. The CDR3 coding sequence is TGTGCCAGCAGTCAAGGAGGGACAGCCCAAGAGACCCAGTACTTC. Translated: CASSQGGTAQETQYF.

V is TRBV27 and J is TRBJ1-5; TRBD1 matches at 11 bases. CDR3 length: 13 amino acids. V shed 8 bases, J shed 8 bases, and the junction held 5 bases outside the gene matches. The germline CDR1 and CDR2 sequences are MNHEY and SMNVEV (reference sequence). CDR3 in DNA: TGTGCCAGCTCGGGACAGGGGGGAGAGCCCCAGCATTTT. Translating gives CASSGQGGEPQHF.

The chain employs TRBV30 and TRBJ2-1; D perhaps matches TRBD2 (6 bases). The CDR3 runs 12 residues. V lost 0 bases, J lost 10 bases, and 10 bases lay in between. The germline CDR1 and CDR2 sequences are GTSNPN and SVGIG (reference sequence). DNA for the CDR3: TGTGCCTGGAGTGTCAGACTAGGAGAGCAGTTCTTC. Its protein is CAWSVRLGEQFF.

The chain couples TRBV4-2 to TRBJ2-1; D uncertain. The germline gives CDR1 LGHNA, CDR2 YNFKEQ. The germline V and J ends were trimmed by 1 base and 0 bases, with 13 bases remaining between them. CDR3 length equals 17 residues. The DNA for the CDR3 is TGTGCCAGCAGCCAAGTTTTCCGCGGTAGCTCCTACAATGAGCAGTTCTTC. It is translated as CASSQVFRGSSYNEQFF.

The rearrangement links TRBV7-6 to TRBJ1-2; D uncertain. The CDR3 has 15 residues. The germline CDR1 and CDR2 sequences are SGHVS and FNYEAQ. V was clipped by 4 bases and J by 8 bases, with 20 bases between them. The CDR3 sequence is CASSSAAGEIDGYTF. The CDR3 DNA reads TGTGCCAGCAGCTCCGCGGCGGGAGAGATCGACGGCTACACCTTC.

This chain connects TRBV5-1 to TRBJ1-3; a weak D match, TRBD1 (6 bases). The CDR3 runs to 14 residues. Trimming stripped 0 bases from V and 4 bases from J, with 8 bases between. Germline values: CDR1 SGHRS, CDR2 YFSETQ. CDR3 DNA: TGCGCCAGCAGCTTGGAGACAGGAGGAAACACCATATATTTT. This codes for CASSLETGGNTIYF.

V usage is TRBV7-6 and J usage is TRBJ2-1; possible D gene TRBD2, 5 bases. Deletions cut 6 bases from V and 7 bases from J, with 19 bases between. In germline, CDR1 is SGHVS, CDR2 FNYEAQ. The CDR3 is made up of 15 amino acids. CDR3 loop: CASSQAPERLNEQFF. The DNA for the CDR3 is TGTGCCAGCAGTCAGGCACCGGAACGACTAAATGAGCAGTTCTTC.